This paragraph covers one T cell receptor (beta chain) sequence. Its antigen is undetermined. The record originates from a study of cytomegalovirus exposure and HLA in healthy donors. V lost 3 bases and J 5 bases, leaving 8 bases between the germline ends. Germline V gene data show CDR1 as SGHTS and CDR2 as YDEGEE. The CDR3 consists of 12 residues. Study-wide findings and caveats: As a later analysis revealed, most CMV-associated TCR beta chains appeared HLA-restricted.

60 Vbeta and 13 Jbeta primers were used in PCR. Only in-frame clones appear in the TCRdb table, and some are missing; sequencing was by immunoSEQ multiplex PCR. The data contain 170,000 or so clones, roughly four fifths of them singletons. This receptor was obtained from a middle-aged man in good health and CMV-seronegative. The chain employs TRBV5-8 and TRBJ1-2; perhaps TRBD1 as D (6 bases). The sequenced sample was PBMCs. CDR3 sequence (DNA): TGTGCCAGCAGCTACAGGGAATATGGCTACACCTTC. This encodes CASSYREYGYTF.